This T cell receptor (beta chain) was sequenced in a study of CD4 T cells in relation to SARS-CoV-2 and coronaviruses. Study-wide background: TCR beta CDR3s were sequenced after approximately 11-day antigen culture of PBMCs.

TCRdb's copy holds only in-frame clones and misses some; the assay was immunoSEQ multiplex PCR. The sample lists 25,000 to 30,000 clones; 74% were seen once. This clone was seen a few times. As yet, its antigen is unknown. CD4+ T cells from unexposed donors were obtained before the COVID-19 pandemic (2011-2018). After ten to eleven days of culture, CD4+ T cells were isolated. Testing used SARS-CoV-2 S/N and four cold-coronavirus spikes on unexposed-donor CD4+ T cells, cells permitting. This TCR was recovered from a human donor in good health. Sequencing input: CD4+ T cells from PBMCs, cultured in vitro.

CDR3 nucleotides: TGTGCCAGCAGATTTCTGCCGGATGGCGGGGAGCTGTTTTTT. Its protein product is CASRFLPDGGELFF. The genes are TRBV2 and TRBJ2-2; D gene ambiguous. This CDR3 is built from 14 residues. Germline loops: CDR1 SNHLY, CDR2 FYNNEI. V lost 6 bases, J lost 7 bases, and 15 bases lay in between.